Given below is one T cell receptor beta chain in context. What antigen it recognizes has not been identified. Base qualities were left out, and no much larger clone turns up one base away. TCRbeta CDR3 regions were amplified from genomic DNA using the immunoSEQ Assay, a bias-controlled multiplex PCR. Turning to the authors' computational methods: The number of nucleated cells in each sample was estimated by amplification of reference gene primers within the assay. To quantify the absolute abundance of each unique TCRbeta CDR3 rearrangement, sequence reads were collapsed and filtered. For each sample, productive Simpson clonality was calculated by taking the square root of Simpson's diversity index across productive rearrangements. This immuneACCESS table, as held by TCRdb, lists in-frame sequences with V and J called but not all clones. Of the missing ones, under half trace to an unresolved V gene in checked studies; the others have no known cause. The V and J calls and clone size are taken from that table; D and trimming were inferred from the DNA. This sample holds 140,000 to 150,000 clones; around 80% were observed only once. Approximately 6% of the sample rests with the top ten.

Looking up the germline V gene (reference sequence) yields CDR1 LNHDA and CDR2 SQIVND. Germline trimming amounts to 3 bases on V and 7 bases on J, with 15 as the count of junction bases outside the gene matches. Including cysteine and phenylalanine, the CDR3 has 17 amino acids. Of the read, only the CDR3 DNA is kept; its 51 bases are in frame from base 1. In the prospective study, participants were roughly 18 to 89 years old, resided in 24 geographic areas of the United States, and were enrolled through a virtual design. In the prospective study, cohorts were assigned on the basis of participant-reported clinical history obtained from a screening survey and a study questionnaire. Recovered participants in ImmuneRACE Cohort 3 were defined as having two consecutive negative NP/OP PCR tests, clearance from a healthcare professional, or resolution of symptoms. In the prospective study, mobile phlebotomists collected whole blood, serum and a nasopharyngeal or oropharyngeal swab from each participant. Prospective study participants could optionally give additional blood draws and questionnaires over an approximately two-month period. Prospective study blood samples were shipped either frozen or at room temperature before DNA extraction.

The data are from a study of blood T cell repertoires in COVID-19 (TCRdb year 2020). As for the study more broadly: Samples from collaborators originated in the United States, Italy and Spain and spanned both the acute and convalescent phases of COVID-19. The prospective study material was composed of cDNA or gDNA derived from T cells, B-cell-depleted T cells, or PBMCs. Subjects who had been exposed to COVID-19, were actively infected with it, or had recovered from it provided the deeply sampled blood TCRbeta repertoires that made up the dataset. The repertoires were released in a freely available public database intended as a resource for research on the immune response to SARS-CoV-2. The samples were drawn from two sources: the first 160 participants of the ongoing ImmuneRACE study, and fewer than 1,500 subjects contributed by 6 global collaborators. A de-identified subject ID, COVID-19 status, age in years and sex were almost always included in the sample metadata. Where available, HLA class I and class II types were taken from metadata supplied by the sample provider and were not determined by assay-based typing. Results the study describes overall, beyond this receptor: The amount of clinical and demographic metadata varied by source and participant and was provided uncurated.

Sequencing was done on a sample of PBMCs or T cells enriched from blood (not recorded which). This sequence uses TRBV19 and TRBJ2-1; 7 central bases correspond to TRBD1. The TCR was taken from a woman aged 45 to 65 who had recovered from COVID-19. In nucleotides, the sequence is TGTGCCAGTAGTATGGGGTTCGGGACAGAAGCATCGAATGAGCAGTTCTTC. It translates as CASSMGFGTEASNEQFF.